The sequence of this T cell receptor (beta chain) was determined in a study of neurological immune-mediated disorders. CDR3 length: 14 amino acids. The germline V and J ends were trimmed by 3 bases and 5 bases, with 14 bases remaining between them. Germline V CDR1 and CDR2: MNHEY, SMNVEV (reference sequence). In this sample, this clonotype turned up many times. TCRdb independently ran MiXCR on the 5' RACE reads; one entry per CDR3 protein. Of more than 13,000 distinct CDR3 sequences in the sample, 10% were seen once. This rearrangement joins TRBV27 to TRBJ2-7; D is possibly TRBD1 (5 bases). Material for sequencing was PBMCs. The sequence derives from a woman aged 40 to 50 in good health. The CDR3 here is CASSFGQGVNEQYF. The DNA of the CDR3 is TGTGCCAGCAGTTTTGGGCAGGGTGTGAACGAGCAGTACTTC.